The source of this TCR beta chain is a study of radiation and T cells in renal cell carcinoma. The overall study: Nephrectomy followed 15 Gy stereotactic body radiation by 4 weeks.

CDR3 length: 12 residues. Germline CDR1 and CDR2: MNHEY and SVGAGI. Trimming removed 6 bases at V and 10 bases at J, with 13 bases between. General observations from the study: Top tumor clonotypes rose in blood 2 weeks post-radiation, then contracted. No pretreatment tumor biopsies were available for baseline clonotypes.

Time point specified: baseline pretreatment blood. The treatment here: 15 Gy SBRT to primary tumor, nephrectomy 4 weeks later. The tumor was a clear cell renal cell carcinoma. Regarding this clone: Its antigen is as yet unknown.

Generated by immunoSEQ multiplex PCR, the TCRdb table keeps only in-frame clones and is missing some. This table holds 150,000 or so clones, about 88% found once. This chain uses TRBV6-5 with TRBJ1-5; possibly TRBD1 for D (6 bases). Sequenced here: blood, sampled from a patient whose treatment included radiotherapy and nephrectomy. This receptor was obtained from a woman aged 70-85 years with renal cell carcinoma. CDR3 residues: CASRPSTGPQHF. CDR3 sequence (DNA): TGTGCCAGCAGACCTTCGACAGGCCCCCAGCATTTT.